These T cell receptor beta chains were read from a single sample in a study of blood T cell repertoires in COVID-19. The assay was immunoSEQ multiplex PCR, and TCRdb's table has in-frame clones only and misses some. The data show about 260,000 clones, 84% seen once. The sample consisted of peripheral blood. The receptors shown here come from a man between 60 and 75 years old with acute or convalescent COVID-19. The CDR3 runs from the conserved cysteine through the conserved F or W. The D gene is left open where the match is weak. The size of a clone is reported for some rows only, either as once, few or many, or as a class for expanded clones.

J gene: TRBJ2-7; clone size: .; V gene: TRBV5-1; D gene: TRBD1; CDR3 protein: CASSDRGWVGSYEQYF; CDR3 DNA: TGCGCCAGCAGCGACAGGGGATGGGTTGGCTCCTACGAGCAGTACTTC
J gene: TRBJ1-6; clone size: .; V gene: TRBV3-1/TRBV3-2; D gene: TRBD1; CDR3 protein: CASSQSGGTNNSPLHF; CDR3 DNA: TGTGCCAGCAGCCAGTCAGGGGGTACGAATAATTCACCCCTCCACTTT
J gene: TRBJ2-1; clone size: .; V gene: TRBV2; D gene: .; CDR3 protein: CASKMPFRNEQFF; CDR3 DNA: TGTGCCAGCAAGATGCCTTTTCGGAATGAGCAGTTCTTC
J gene: TRBJ2-7; clone size: few; V gene: TRBV15; D gene: TRBD2; CDR3 protein: CATSAPPGLAGGTYEQYF; CDR3 DNA: TGTGCCACCAGCGCCCCCCCGGGACTAGCGGGAGGCACCTACGAGCAGTACTTC
J gene: TRBJ1-5; clone size: .; V gene: TRBV19; D gene: .; CDR3 protein: CASSPQGVSNQPQHF; CDR3 DNA: TGTGCCAGTAGTCCCCAGGGCGTTAGCAATCAGCCCCAGCATTTT
J gene: TRBJ2-2; clone size: .; V gene: TRBV2; D gene: .; CDR3 protein: CASSEYRPQNNGELFF; CDR3 DNA: TGTGCCAGCAGTGAGTACAGGCCCCAGAATAACGGGGAGCTGTTTTTT
J gene: TRBJ1-2; clone size: .; V gene: TRBV30; D gene: TRBD1; CDR3 protein: CAWRNRGRANYGYTF; CDR3 DNA: TGTGCCTGGAGAAACAGGGGACGGGCTAACTATGGCTACACCTTC
J gene: TRBJ1-1; clone size: .; V gene: TRBV18; D gene: TRBD1; CDR3 protein: CASSPGQGKTEAFF; CDR3 DNA: TGTGCCAGCTCACCGGGACAGGGGAAAACTGAAGCTTTCTTT
J gene: TRBJ2-3; clone size: .; V gene: TRBV9; D gene: TRBD1; CDR3 protein: CASSVATGADTQYF; CDR3 DNA: TGTGCCAGCAGCGTAGCTACAGGGGCAGACACGCAGTATTTT
J gene: TRBJ1-6; clone size: .; V gene: TRBV16; D gene: .; CDR3 protein: CASSQGRPNSPLHF; CDR3 DNA: TGTGCCAGCAGCCAAGGGAGACCTAATTCACCCCTCCACTTT
J gene: TRBJ1-6; clone size: once; V gene: TRBV27; D gene: .; CDR3 protein: CATRPWPKNSPLHF; CDR3 DNA: TGTGCCACCAGACCGTGGCCGAAAAATTCACCCCTCCACTTT
J gene: TRBJ1-2; clone size: few; V gene: TRBV12-3/TRBV12-4; D gene: .; CDR3 protein: CASSFMGQGYTF; CDR3 DNA: TGTGCCAGCAGTTTCATGGGGCAGGGCTACACCTTC
J gene: TRBJ2-2; clone size: .; V gene: TRBV19; D gene: .; CDR3 protein: CASMISRNTGELFF; CDR3 DNA: TGTGCCAGTATGATTTCGAGAAACACCGGGGAGCTGTTTTTT
J gene: TRBJ1-5; clone size: .; V gene: TRBV19; D gene: .; CDR3 protein: CASSIHRVNQPQHF; CDR3 DNA: TGTGCCAGTAGTATCCACAGGGTCAATCAGCCCCAGCATTTT
J gene: TRBJ2-7; clone size: .; V gene: TRBV28; D gene: TRBD2; CDR3 protein: CASSSREGMRYEQYF; CDR3 DNA: TGTGCCAGCAGTTCCCGGGAGGGAATGAGGTACGAGCAGTACTTC
J gene: TRBJ2-3; clone size: .; V gene: TRBV20-1; D gene: .; CDR3 protein: CSARDQDTQYF; CDR3 DNA: TGCAGTGCTAGAGATCAAGATACGCAGTATTTT
J gene: TRBJ2-7; clone size: .; V gene: TRBV28; D gene: TRBD1; CDR3 protein: CASSFPNRGFYEQYF; CDR3 DNA: TGTGCCAGCAGTTTCCCCAACAGGGGATTCTACGAGCAGTACTTC
J gene: TRBJ1-2; clone size: few; V gene: TRBV28; D gene: .; CDR3 protein: CASFDSSANYGYTF; CDR3 DNA: TGTGCCAGCTTCGACAGTTCTGCTAACTATGGCTACACCTTC
J gene: TRBJ1-2; clone size: many; V gene: TRBV5-6; D gene: TRBD1; CDR3 protein: CASSDRGNYGYTF; CDR3 DNA: TGTGCCAGCAGCGACAGGGGGAACTATGGCTACACCTTC
J gene: TRBJ1-5; clone size: .; V gene: TRBV2; D gene: TRBD1; CDR3 protein: CASSEALGTGIQPQHF; CDR3 DNA: TGTGCCAGCAGTGAAGCGCTTGGGACAGGGATTCAGCCCCAGCATTTT
J gene: TRBJ1-5; clone size: .; V gene: TRBV7-2; D gene: .; CDR3 protein: CASSSTGNQPQHF; CDR3 DNA: TGTGCCAGCAGCTCCACAGGGAATCAGCCCCAGCATTTT
J gene: TRBJ1-1; clone size: .; V gene: TRBV18; D gene: .; CDR3 protein: CASSSYREGMNTEAFF; CDR3 DNA: TGTGCCAGCTCATCTTACAGGGAAGGAATGAACACTGAAGCTTTCTTT
J gene: TRBJ2-5; clone size: .; V gene: TRBV28; D gene: TRBD2; CDR3 protein: CASSSPGGGETQYF; CDR3 DNA: TGTGCCAGCAGCTCCCCCGGGGGGGGAGAGACCCAGTACTTC
J gene: TRBJ2-5; clone size: .; V gene: TRBV3-1/TRBV3-2; D gene: .; CDR3 protein: CASSQGQGETQYF; CDR3 DNA: TGTGCCAGCAGCCAGGGGCAGGGCGAGACCCAGTACTTC
J gene: TRBJ2-7; clone size: .; V gene: TRBV28; D gene: TRBD1; CDR3 protein: CASSSGGSEQYF; CDR3 DNA: TGTGCCAGCAGTTCAGGGGGCTCCGAGCAGTACTTC
J gene: TRBJ2-5; clone size: .; V gene: TRBV7-9; D gene: .; CDR3 protein: CASSAGLFPETQYF; CDR3 DNA: TGTGCCAGCAGCGCGGGGTTGTTTCCTGAGACCCAGTACTTC
J gene: TRBJ1-5; clone size: .; V gene: TRBV6-2/TRBV6-3; D gene: .; CDR3 protein: CASSWEGVRNQPQHF; CDR3 DNA: TGTGCCAGCAGTTGGGAAGGGGTCCGCAATCAGCCCCAGCATTTT
J gene: TRBJ1-1; clone size: .; V gene: TRBV9; D gene: .; CDR3 protein: CASSVVGGNTEAFF; CDR3 DNA: TGTGCCAGCAGCGTAGTGGGGGGTAACACTGAAGCTTTCTTT
J gene: TRBJ1-6; clone size: .; V gene: TRBV27; D gene: .; CDR3 protein: CASSYEKGVHSPLHF; CDR3 DNA: TGTGCCAGCAGTTACGAAAAAGGGGTCCATTCACCCCTCCACTTT
J gene: TRBJ1-1; clone size: .; V gene: TRBV7-3; D gene: .; CDR3 protein: CASSRSTNTEAFF; CDR3 DNA: TGTGCCAGCAGCCGGAGCACGAACACTGAAGCTTTCTTT
J gene: TRBJ2-7; clone size: .; V gene: TRBV4-1; D gene: .; CDR3 protein: CASSQLQGPTYEQYF; CDR3 DNA: TGCGCCAGCAGCCAGCTACAGGGCCCCACCTACGAGCAGTACTTC
J gene: TRBJ1-5; clone size: .; V gene: TRBV6-5; D gene: TRBD1; CDR3 protein: CASSSSGGAPNQPQHF; CDR3 DNA: TGTGCCAGCAGTTCATCAGGGGGCGCCCCCAATCAGCCCCAGCATTTT
J gene: TRBJ2-2; clone size: .; V gene: TRBV7-3; D gene: .; CDR3 protein: CASSGSHDGTGELFF; CDR3 DNA: TGTGCCAGCAGCGGCAGCCACGACGGGACCGGGGAGCTGTTTTTT
J gene: TRBJ1-1; clone size: .; V gene: TRBV7-9; D gene: TRBD1; CDR3 protein: CASSLVGGMNTEAFF; CDR3 DNA: TGTGCCAGCAGCTTAGTAGGGGGCATGAACACTGAAGCTTTCTTT
J gene: TRBJ2-3; clone size: .; V gene: TRBV4-1; D gene: TRBD2; CDR3 protein: CASSSLGRRLATDTQYF; CDR3 DNA: TGCGCCAGCAGCTCCCTAGGCAGAAGACTAGCGACAGATACGCAGTATTTT
J gene: TRBJ2-5; clone size: .; V gene: TRBV29-1; D gene: TRBD1; CDR3 protein: CSVDRDRVKETQYF; CDR3 DNA: TGCAGCGTCGACCGGGACAGGGTGAAGGAGACCCAGTACTTC
J gene: TRBJ2-5; clone size: .; V gene: TRBV5-1; D gene: .; CDR3 protein: CASSGFRRTNF; CDR3 DNA: TGCGCCAGCAGCGGGTTTAGGAGAACTAACTTC
J gene: TRBJ1-5; clone size: .; V gene: TRBV3-1/TRBV3-2; D gene: TRBD1; CDR3 protein: CASSLTGGRNQPQHF; CDR3 DNA: TGTGCCAGCAGCCTCACAGGGGGGCGCAATCAGCCCCAGCATTTT
J gene: TRBJ1-2; clone size: few; V gene: TRBV7-9; D gene: .; CDR3 protein: CASSISTGSYGYTF; CDR3 DNA: TGTGCCAGCAGCATTTCGACGGGATCCTATGGCTACACCTTC
J gene: TRBJ1-3; clone size: .; V gene: TRBV11-2; D gene: .; CDR3 protein: CASSLDQGSGNTIYF; CDR3 DNA: TGTGCCAGCAGCTTAGACCAGGGTTCTGGAAACACCATATATTTT
J gene: TRBJ1-4; clone size: once; V gene: TRBV30; D gene: .; CDR3 protein: CAWANRENGVELFF; CDR3 DNA: TGTGCCTGGGCAAACAGGGAAAACGGGGTTGAACTGTTTTTT
J gene: TRBJ1-2; clone size: .; V gene: TRBV6-5; D gene: .; CDR3 protein: CASTVRAGIEGYTF; CDR3 DNA: TGTGCCAGCACCGTGAGGGCTGGAATTGAGGGCTACACCTTC
J gene: TRBJ2-7; clone size: .; V gene: TRBV7-6; D gene: TRBD2; CDR3 protein: CASSLGVAGAYEQYF; CDR3 DNA: TGTGCCAGCAGCTTGGGGGTAGCGGGGGCCTACGAGCAGTACTTC
J gene: TRBJ2-4; clone size: .; V gene: TRBV28; D gene: .; CDR3 protein: CASTDLRGSKNIQYF; CDR3 DNA: TGTGCCAGCACCGATCTAAGGGGCTCCAAAAACATTCAGTACTTC